The 32 T cell receptor beta chains below were found in one sample sequenced in a study of control samples from healthy donors and cancer patients (dated by TCRdb to 2019 to 2021). The protocol used for the library was the immunoSEQ multiplex PCR assay. Entries here come from immuneACCESS through TCRdb and include only in-frame sequences with V and J called. Some clones fail to appear in such tables; in the studies checked, an unresolved V gene covers under half of the shortfall, and the cause of the remainder is unknown. The table for this sample lists approximately 90,000 clones; about nine tenths of them were counted only once. The top ten clones comprise around 14% of the sample. Sequenced input: blood. The receptor source for this set is a woman aged 70-85 years in good health.

The J gene is TRBJ1-1, the V gene TRBV5-1; 10 positions match TRBD1. V lost 4 bases and J lost 3; bases outside the gene matches: 9. This CDR3 is built from 16 residues. CDR1 is SGHRS and CDR2 is YFSETQ in the germline V gene. CDR3 sequence reads: CASSLGTGAGDTEAFF. CDR3 sequence (DNA): TGCGCCAGCAGCCTGGGGACAGGGGCTGGAGACACTGAAGCTTTCTTT.

The chain recombines TRBV5-1 with TRBJ2-2, with D possibly being TRBD1 (6 bases). Germline lookup yields CDR1 SGHRS and CDR2 YFSETQ. Trimming took 2 bases from V and 3 from J, leaving 14 bases between them. The CDR3 contains 16 residues. CDR3: CASSLQGKADTGELFF. The CDR3 DNA is TGCGCCAGCAGCTTACAGGGTAAAGCAGACACCGGGGAGCTGTTTTTT.

The gene calls are TRBV29-1 and TRBJ1-2; D is possibly TRBD1 (6 bases). The CDR3 is 14 amino acids. V lost 7 bases, J lost 6 bases, and 21 bases lay in between. In germline, CDR1 is SQVTM, CDR2 ANQGSEA. Here the CDR3 DNA reads TGCAGCGCCCCCGAGGGACACAAAGGAAATGGCTACACCTTC. Translation: CSAPEGHKGNGYTF.

V usage is TRBV6-5 and J usage is TRBJ1-4; 8 nucleotides align to TRBD1. The CDR3 spans 15 residues. Unmatched junction bases numbered 6, after V lost 9 bases and J lost 0 bases. CDR1 and CDR2 from the germline V gene are MNHEY and SVGAGI. The CDR3 sequence is CASRQGRATNEKLFF. CDR3 coding DNA: TGTGCCAGTAGACAGGGGAGAGCAACTAATGAAAAACTGTTTTTT.

The chain uses TRBV2 and TRBJ2-1; D call uncertain. Germline loops: CDR1 SNHLY, CDR2 FYNNEI. The V end was cut by 5 bases, the J end by 1 base, with 12 bases between. This CDR3 region has 15 residues. The CDR3 region is CASSKGGNSYNEQFF. The CDR3 DNA reads as TGTGCCAGCAGTAAGGGCGGCAATTCCTACAATGAGCAGTTCTTC.

The V and J genes are TRBV5-4 and TRBJ1-2, with D possibly TRBD1 on 5 matching bases. The germline V gene has CDR1 SGHNT and CDR2 YYREEE (reference sequence). The CDR3 is 15 amino acids. Trimming removed 0 bases from V and 2 bases from J, with 11 bases in between. The DNA for the CDR3 is TGTGCCAGCAGCTTGGGGCAGGGCTACAACTATGGCTACACCTTC. It translates to CASSLGQGYNYGYTF. Full variable domain (remainder filled in from reference TRBV5-4 and TRBJ1-2): ETGVTQSPTHLIKTRGQQVTLRCSSQSGHNTVSWYQQALGQGPQFIFQYYREEENGRGNFPPRFSGLQFPNYSSELNVNALELDDSALYLCASSLGQGYNYGYTFGSGTRLTVV.

The chain combines TRBV5-4 with TRBJ1-5, with D possibly TRBD1 on 5 matching bases. The CDR3 contains 14 residues. Trimming stripped 4 bases from V and 1 base from J, with 9 bases between. Looked up from germline, CDR1 is SGHNT and CDR2 is YYREEE (reference sequence). DNA for the CDR3: TGTGCCAGCAGCCTGTCAGGGAGCAATCAGCCCCAGCATTTT. This codes for CASSLSGSNQPQHF.

This clone was seen a few times. This chain links TRBV15 with TRBJ1-2; weak D call: TRBD1 (5 bases). Germline CDR1 is LNHNV and CDR2 is YYDKDF (reference sequence). With 6 bases removed from V and 6 bases from J, the gap between germline ends came to 14 bases. The CDR3 has 13 amino acids. The CDR3 here is CATRGFGANGYTF. In DNA form, the CDR3 reads TGTGCCACCAGGGGCTTCGGGGCGAATGGCTACACCTTC.

The chain carries TRBV27 and TRBJ2-1, with 8 bases aligning to TRBD2. CDR1 is MNHEY, CDR2 SMNVEV, per germline (reference sequence). Trimming at V came to 3 bases and at J to 7 bases, leaving 14 bases not matched to a gene. This CDR3 comprises 17 residues. For the CDR3, the DNA is TGTGCCAGCAGTTTTGGGCCCCAGCGGGGGCCAGGGAATGAGCAGTTCTTC. Residues: CASSFGPQRGPGNEQFF.

The chain links TRBV7-2 to TRBJ1-1; a possible D gene is TRBD1 (5 bases). CDR3 length equals 17 residues. Germline values: CDR1 SGHTA, CDR2 FQGNSA. Trimming pared 2 bases from V and 5 bases from J, leaving 21 bases between. CDR3 nucleotide sequence: TGTGCCAGCAGCTTAAAAGTTCAGGGTCGAGGGCGGACTGAAGCTTTCTTT. Amino acids: CASSLKVQGRGRTEAFF.

The chain couples TRBV29-1 to TRBJ2-1; 8 bases are a match to TRBD1. This CDR3 region has 12 residues. Germline-derived CDR1 and CDR2 are SQVTM and ANQGSEA. J gave up 8 bases and V 7 bases, and 7 bases lay outside the gene matches. The CDR3 region has the DNA TGCAGCGCTCGACAGGGGTCCCATGAGCAGTTCTTC. Its protein product is CSARQGSHEQFF.

CDR3 loop: CASSNQMMNTEAFF. In nucleotides, the CDR3 is TGTGCCAGCAGCAACCAAATGATGAACACTGAAGCTTTCTTT. The chain combines TRBV7-9 with TRBJ1-1; no clear D. Germline CDR1 SEHNR, CDR2 FQNEAQ (reference sequence). CDR3 size: 14 residues. V gave up 5 bases and J gave up 0 bases, with 10 bases separating them.

The chain employs TRBV3-1 (or the pseudogene TRBV3-2) and TRBJ2-1, with 10 bases lining up with TRBD1. The CDR3 has 15 amino acids. Germline V CDR1 and CDR2: LGHDT, YNNKEL (reference sequence). V was clipped by 0 bases and J by 8 bases; unmatched bases: 4. This CDR3 reads CASSQETGGRHEQFF. CDR3 in DNA: TGTGCCAGCAGCCAAGAGACAGGGGGCCGACATGAGCAGTTCTTC.

This sequence joins TRBV27 and TRBJ2-2; D gene unclear. The CDR3 runs 14 residues. V was shortened by 3 bases and J by 2 bases, with 7 bases between the two germline ends. Per germline, CDR1 MNHEY and CDR2 SMNVEV (reference sequence). The CDR3 nucleotides are TGTGCCAGCAGTTTTGAAATCAACACCGGGGAGCTGTTTTTT. Its translation: CASSFEINTGELFF.

This rearrangement joins TRBV30 to TRBJ1-2; D gene ambiguous. Trimming cost V 0 bases and J 8 bases, with 19 bases left between them. This CDR3 has 15 residues. CDR1 is GTSNPN and CDR2 is SVGIG in the germline V gene (reference sequence). CDR3 protein: CAWSVRRGSIKGYTF. DNA for the CDR3: TGTGCCTGGAGTGTACGCCGAGGAAGCATAAAGGGCTACACCTTC.

This clone was seen a single time. The chain has TRBV5-1 and TRBJ2-1; D may be TRBD2 (6 bases). The germline V gene encodes CDR1 SGHRS and CDR2 YFSETQ. The CDR3 totals 15 residues. Trimming removed 2 bases from V and 0 bases from J, with 9 bases in between. The CDR3 DNA is TGCGCCAGCAGCTTCGGCGGGGCCTCCTACAATGAGCAGTTCTTC. Translating gives CASSFGGASYNEQFF.

V and J are TRBV3-1 (or the pseudogene TRBV3-2) and TRBJ2-1; D is uncertain. This CDR3 spans 13 amino acids. The germline V and J ends were trimmed by 2 bases and 10 bases, with 12 bases remaining between them. CDR1 and CDR2 from the germline V gene are LGHDT and YNNKEL (reference sequence). The CDR3 region is CASSQTDGLEQFF. The CDR3, as DNA: TGTGCCAGCAGCCAAACGGACGGCTTGGAGCAGTTCTTC.

The table lists this clone with a count of one. This chain joins TRBV7-6 and TRBJ2-3; 9 nucleotides align to TRBD2. The CDR3 consists of 15 residues. The germline CDR1 and CDR2 sequences are SGHVS and FNYEAQ. The trim removed 1 base at V and 2 bases at J, leaving 1 base unmatched. CDR3 bases: TGTGCCAGCAGCTTAGGGACTAGCGACACAGATACGCAGTATTTT. Translating it yields CASSLGTSDTDTQYF.

V usage is TRBV28 and J usage is TRBJ1-3; D is ambiguous. Germline V gene sequence: CDR1 MDHEN, CDR2 SYDVKM. This CDR3 region has 13 residues. The ends were cut back, 6 bases at V and 2 bases at J, with 8 bases in the middle. CDR3 loop: CASRFTAGNTIYF. The CDR3 nucleotides read TGTGCCAGCAGGTTTACGGCTGGAAACACCATATATTTT.

The chain has TRBV5-4 and TRBJ1-1; D gene uncertain. CDR1 and CDR2 from the germline V gene are SGHNT and YYREEE (reference sequence). CDR3 length: 13 residues. V gave up 0 bases and J gave up 11 bases, with 14 bases separating them. CDR3 nucleotides: TGTGCCAGCAGCTTGGATCGGTACTCCTTGGCTTTCTTT. Protein sequence: CASSLDRYSLAFF.

V is TRBV5-1 and J is TRBJ2-1; D gene uncertain. This CDR3 is built from 16 residues. CDR1 is SGHRS and CDR2 is YFSETQ in the germline V gene. Trimming pared 0 bases from V and 3 bases from J, leaving 13 bases between. The CDR3 loop reads CASSLEGSSNYNEQFF. The DNA for the CDR3 is TGCGCCAGCAGCTTGGAGGGCTCTTCCAACTACAATGAGCAGTTCTTC.

The chain combines TRBV10-2 with TRBJ2-1, with D possibly matching TRBD2 (7 bases). The germline V gene encodes CDR1 WSHSY and CDR2 SAAADI. Trimming pared 10 bases from V and 0 bases from J, leaving 19 bases between. The CDR3 spans 16 residues. The CDR3 sequence is CATRGSGRPSYNEQFF. The CDR3 DNA is TGCGCCACCAGGGGTAGCGGGCGCCCCTCCTACAATGAGCAGTTCTTC.

J is TRBJ2-1 and V is TRBV14; 9 bases map to TRBD2. The CDR3 contains 15 residues. Looked up from germline, CDR1 is SGHDN and CDR2 is FVKESK. V shed 1 base and J 6 bases; nucleotides not matched to a gene: 4. CDR3 DNA sequence: TGTGCCAGCAGCCAAGCAGCGGGAGGCGGCAATGAGCAGTTCTTC. It specifies CASSQAAGGGNEQFF.

This clone occurred once. J is TRBJ2-1 and V is TRBV4-3, with D maybe TRBD1 (5 bases). Germline V gene sequence: CDR1 LGHNA, CDR2 YSLEER. V was cut by 0 bases and J by 2 bases, with 11 bases left in between. The CDR3 is 16 residues long. The CDR3: CASSQDSQGAYNEQFF. The CDR3 DNA follows: TGCGCCAGCAGCCAAGATAGTCAGGGTGCCTACAATGAGCAGTTCTTC.

The rearrangement links TRBV11-2 to TRBJ2-7; tentatively, D is TRBD1 (5 bases). CDR3 length: 18 amino acids. Trimming took off 6 bases at V and 4 bases at J, with 28 bases between the two ends. Germline-derived CDR1 and CDR2 are SGHAT and FQNNGV. CDR3 coding DNA: TGTGCCAGCAGGCCGCTCCCCGCAACAGGCACCACTCTTTACGAGCAGTACTTC. Translation: CASRPLPATGTTLYEQYF. The full variable domain, with the rest looked up from reference TRBV11-2 and TRBJ2-7, is EAGVAQSPRYKIIEKRQSVAFWCNPISGHATLYWYQQILGQGPKLLIQFQNNGVVDDSQLPKDRFSAERLKGVDSTLKIQPAKLEDSAVYLCASRPLPATGTTLYEQYFGPGTRLTVT.

The chain links TRBV24-1 to TRBJ2-1, with TRBD2 matching 8 bases. The CDR3 length is 13 residues. Trimming took 5 bases from V and 8 from J; bases not matched to a gene: 4. Germline loops: CDR1 KGHDR, CDR2 SFDVKD. The CDR3 DNA reads as TGTGCCACCAGTGGGGTCGGGGGGGATGAGCAGTTCTTC. Encoded protein: CATSGVGGDEQFF.

The V gene is TRBV5-1, the J gene TRBJ2-5; 8 bases agree with TRBD1. Trimming removed 0 bases from V and 5 bases from J; junction bases left unmatched: 12. CDR1 SGHRS and CDR2 YFSETQ come from the germline V gene. The CDR3 spans 17 residues. DNA for the CDR3: TGCGCCAGCAGCTTGGTGCCCGACAGGGGCTTGGGGGAGACCCAGTACTTC. The encoded protein is CASSLVPDRGLGETQYF.

This clone was recorded only once. The chain couples TRBV7-2 to TRBJ2-7; 7 nucleotides line up with TRBD2. The CDR3 extends over 15 amino acids. V shed 1 base, J shed 0 bases, and the junction held 3 bases outside the gene matches. CDR1 and CDR2 from the germline V gene are SGHTA and FQGNSA. CDR3 region: CASSLGGSHSYEQYF. CDR3 sequence (DNA): TGTGCCAGCAGCTTAGGCGGGAGCCACTCCTACGAGCAGTACTTC.

CDR3 sequence: CASSGGGQGANYGYTF. CDR3 nucleotide sequence: TGTGCCAGCAGCGGCGGAGGACAGGGAGCGAACTATGGCTACACCTTC. The chain uses TRBV9 and TRBJ1-2, with TRBD1 identical over 8 bases. Germline CDR1 and CDR2: SGDLS and YYNGEE. The CDR3 is 16 residues long. J was trimmed by 2 bases and V by 3 bases; bases with no gene match: 9. The variable domain in full, with the rest retrieved from reference TRBV9 and TRBJ1-2, is DSGVTQTPKHLITATGQRVTLRCSPRSGDLSVYWYQQSLDQGLQFLIQYYNGEERAKGNILERFSAQQFPDLHSELNLSSLELGDSALYFCASSGGGQGANYGYTFGSGTRLTVV.

This chain connects TRBV5-1 to TRBJ1-1; 7 bases line up with TRBD1. CDR3 size: 16 residues. From germline, CDR1 is SGHRS and CDR2 YFSETQ. With V trimmed by 0 bases and J by 2 bases, 7 bases remained unmatched. CDR3 nucleotides: TGCGCCAGCAGCTTGGCCCCGGAGGGGGCAAACACTGAAGCTTTCTTT. Amino acids: CASSLAPEGANTEAFF. Drawing the rest from reference TRBV5-1 and TRBJ1-1, the complete variable domain is KAGVTQTPRYLIKTRGQQVTLSCSPISGHRSVSWYQQTPGQGLQFLFEYFSETQRNKGNFPGRFSGRQFSNSRSEMNVSTLELGDSALYLCASSLAPEGANTEAFFGQGTRLTVV.

The gene calls are TRBV20-1 and TRBJ1-1, with 7 bases fitting TRBD1. After removal of 3 bases from V and 4 bases from J, the junction contained 8 bases not matched to a gene. The CDR3 extends over 14 amino acids. The germline V gene has CDR1 DFQATT and CDR2 SNEGSKA (reference sequence). CDR3 amino acids: CSASGTERVTEAFF. DNA for the CDR3: TGCAGTGCTAGTGGGACAGAGAGGGTCACTGAAGCTTTCTTT.

The chain employs TRBV6-5 and TRBJ1-1; possible D gene TRBD1, 6 bases. CDR3 length: 14 amino acids. Germline CDR1 and CDR2: MNHEY and SVGAGI. The ends were cut back, 5 bases at V and 0 bases at J, with 10 bases in the middle. In DNA, the CDR3 is TGTGCCAGCAGTAAGGACAGTATGAACACTGAAGCTTTCTTT. Protein product: CASSKDSMNTEAFF.